The 13 T cell receptor beta chains in this list originate from one sample, sequenced in a study of T cell repertoires in cytomegalovirus infection. These TCRs' antigens remain unknown. One entry per CDR3 protein, called by TCRdb with MiXCR from the reads. The sample lists about 470,000 distinct CDR3 sequences, about 42% occurring once. The source was cultured PBMCs, collected from culture after CMV antigen stimulation. These receptors were obtained from a human donor in good health (CMV status not recorded). Some clones in this sample may be carry-over from other donors' samples.

The chain carries TRBV5-1 and TRBJ2-1, with TRBD2 matching 8 bases. V trimming: 5 bases; J trimming: 6 bases; junction bases outside the gene matches: 10. From germline, CDR1 is SGHRS and CDR2 YFSETQ. The CDR3 is 15 residues long. The CDR3 loop is CASRGGSGELNEQFF. CDR3 DNA sequence: TGCGCCAGCAGGGGGGGTAGCGGGGAACTCAATGAGCAGTTCTTC.

This clonotype was counted between two and nine times. The rearrangement uses TRBV5-6 and TRBJ1-2; no firm D call. V was clipped by 1 base and J by 4 bases, with 17 bases between them. Per the germline V gene, CDR1 is SGHDT and CDR2 is YYEEEE. The CDR3 covers 16 residues. CDR3 in amino acids: CASSLRPQFLIYGYTF. The CDR3 coding sequence is TGTGCCAGCAGCTTGCGGCCCCAGTTTTTGATCTATGGCTACACCTTC.

Only a few counts were recorded for this clonotype. V is TRBV7-2 and J is TRBJ2-1, with TRBD2 matching 12 bases. CDR3 length: 19 amino acids. V lost 2 bases to trimming and J lost 0 bases; unmatched junction nucleotides: 8. Germline assignment: CDR1 SGHTA and CDR2 FQGNSA. CDR3 residues: CASSLRLSTSGGSYNEQFF. The CDR3 DNA follows: TGTGCCAGCAGCTTAAGGCTTTCGACTAGCGGGGGCTCCTACAATGAGCAGTTCTTC.

This clonotype was observed a few times. The chain links TRBV19 to TRBJ2-1, with 8 bases identical to TRBD1. The CDR3 runs 14 residues. Germline CDR1 is LNHDA and CDR2 is SQIVND (reference sequence). V lost 4 bases, J lost 5 bases, and 4 bases stayed unmatched. The CDR3 loop is CASSRGTGNNEQFF. The DNA of the CDR3 is TGTGCCAGTAGTAGGGGGACAGGAAACAATGAGCAGTTCTTC.

The V and J genes are TRBV7-8 and TRBJ1-5; perhaps TRBD1 as D (6 bases). V shed 5 bases and J shed 7 bases, with 12 bases lying between them. Germline CDR1 is SGHVS and CDR2 is FQNEAQ. The CDR3 is 13 amino acids. The CDR3 here is CASSPQGRQPQHF. The CDR3 coding sequence is TGTGCCAGCAGCCCACAGGGAAGACAGCCCCAGCATTTT.

The gene calls are TRBV5-5 and TRBJ1-1; 12 positions agree with TRBD1. After removal of 4 bases from V and 6 bases from J, the junction contained 13 bases not matched to a gene. This CDR3 spans 17 amino acids. Germline assignment: CDR1 SGHKS and CDR2 YYEKEE (reference sequence). The CDR3 sequence: CASSLGTGGLTESEAFF. Here the CDR3 DNA reads TGTGCCAGCAGCCTAGGGACAGGGGGCCTGACCGAATCTGAAGCTTTCTTT.

This clonotype was counted only a few times. V is TRBV6-6 and J is TRBJ1-1, with D unclear. The germline V gene has CDR1 MNHNY and CDR2 SVGAGI (reference sequence). CDR3 size: 14 residues. V was cut by 2 bases and J by 5 bases, with 12 bases left in between. This CDR3 reads CASSYREEKTEAFF. The CDR3 DNA reads as TGTGCCAGCAGTTACAGGGAGGAGAAGACTGAAGCTTTCTTT.

The chain is built from TRBV7-9 and TRBJ2-3, with D possibly matching TRBD2 (5 bases). With 3 bases removed from V and 2 bases from J, the gap between germline ends came to 9 bases. Germline values: CDR1 SEHNR, CDR2 FQNEAQ (reference sequence). The CDR3 is made up of 14 amino acids. The DNA for the CDR3 is TGTGCCAGCAGCTTTGAGGGAACCACAGATACGCAGTATTTT. Amino acids: CASSFEGTTDTQYF.

The V and J genes are TRBV6-1 and TRBJ1-1; the D is unclear. Germline CDR1 MNHNS, CDR2 SASEGT. Trimming removed 1 base from V and 11 bases from J, with 11 bases in between. The CDR3 sequence is 12 residues long. CDR3 amino acids: CASSEGYLDAFF. CDR3 DNA: TGTGCCAGCAGTGAAGGTTATCTCGATGCTTTCTTT.

This clonotype has more than one count but fewer than ten. The genes are TRBV27 and TRBJ2-7; no clear D gene. The CDR3 has 14 amino acids. Germline CDR1 MNHEY, CDR2 SMNVEV (reference sequence). V was cut by 3 bases and J by 3 bases, with 12 bases left in between. The CDR3 reads CASSFVGLGYEQYF. The CDR3 nucleotides read TGTGCCAGCAGTTTCGTGGGCCTCGGCTACGAGCAGTACTTC.

This chain links TRBV12-5 with TRBJ1-2; TRBD1 matches 8 bases. The J segment lost 8 bases and the V segment lost 6 bases, leaving 8 bases of the junction unmatched. Per germline, CDR1 LGHNT and CDR2 FRNRAP. CDR3 length: 13 amino acids. The CDR3 DNA sequence: TGTGCTAGTGGATTAGGACAGGGTCGCGGCTACACCTTC. Translating it yields CASGLGQGRGYTF. The complete variable domain, with remaining parts taken from reference TRBV12-5 and TRBJ1-2, reads DARVTQTPRHKVTEMGQEVTMRCQPILGHNTVFWYRQTMMQGLELLAYFRNRAPLDDSGMPKDRFSAEMPDATLATLKIQPSEPRDSAVYFCASGLGQGRGYTFGSGTRLTVV.

To note about this clonotype: One end of the junction is discordant with germline, which a read error may explain. The J gene is TRBJ1-1, the V gene TRBV28; 10 nucleotides line up with TRBD1. CDR1 and CDR2 from the germline V gene are MDHEN and SYDVKM. CDR3 length: 16 residues. CDR3 region: CTSSLWDRGAGTEAFF. The CDR3 DNA sequence: TGTACCAGCAGTTTATGGGACAGGGGAGCGGGCACTGAAGCTTTCTTT.

This chain uses TRBV6-8 with TRBJ1-4; no firm D call. V was trimmed by 2 bases and J by 0 bases, leaving 10 bases between them. CDR3 size: 16 residues. In germline, CDR1 is MNHGY, CDR2 SAAAGT. CDR3 coding DNA: TGTGCCAGCAGTTACACGGGTCAGACAACTAATGAAAAACTGTTTTTT. This encodes CASSYTGQTTNEKLFF.